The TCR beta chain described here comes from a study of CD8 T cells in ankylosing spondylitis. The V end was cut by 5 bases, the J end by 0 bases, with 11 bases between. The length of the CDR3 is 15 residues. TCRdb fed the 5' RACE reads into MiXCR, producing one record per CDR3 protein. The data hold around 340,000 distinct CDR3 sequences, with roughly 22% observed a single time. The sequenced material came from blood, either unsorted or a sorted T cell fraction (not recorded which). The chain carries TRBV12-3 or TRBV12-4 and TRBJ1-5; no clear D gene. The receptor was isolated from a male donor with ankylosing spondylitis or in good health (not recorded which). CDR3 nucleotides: TGTGCCAGCAGTAGAGAGGGAAATAGCAATCAGCCCCAGCATTTT. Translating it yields CASSREGNSNQPQHF.